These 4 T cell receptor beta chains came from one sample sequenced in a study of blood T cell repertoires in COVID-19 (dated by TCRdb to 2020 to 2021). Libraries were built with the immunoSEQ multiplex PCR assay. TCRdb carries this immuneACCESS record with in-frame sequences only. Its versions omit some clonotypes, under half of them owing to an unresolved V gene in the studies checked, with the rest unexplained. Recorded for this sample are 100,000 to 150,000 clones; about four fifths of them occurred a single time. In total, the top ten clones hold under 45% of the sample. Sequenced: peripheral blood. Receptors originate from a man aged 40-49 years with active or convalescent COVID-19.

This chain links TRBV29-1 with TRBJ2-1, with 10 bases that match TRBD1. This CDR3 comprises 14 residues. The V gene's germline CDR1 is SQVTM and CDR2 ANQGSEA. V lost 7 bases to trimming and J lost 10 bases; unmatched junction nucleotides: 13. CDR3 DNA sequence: TGCAGCGGTTTCGGGACAGGGGTTCTGCAGGAGCAGTTCTTC. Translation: CSGFGTGVLQEQFF.

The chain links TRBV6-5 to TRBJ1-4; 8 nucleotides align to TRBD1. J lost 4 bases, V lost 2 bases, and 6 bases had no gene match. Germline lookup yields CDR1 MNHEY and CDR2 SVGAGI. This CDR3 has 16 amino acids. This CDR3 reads CASSYHRQGFNEKLFF. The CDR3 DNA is TGTGCCAGCAGTTACCACCGACAGGGGTTTAATGAAAAACTGTTTTTT.

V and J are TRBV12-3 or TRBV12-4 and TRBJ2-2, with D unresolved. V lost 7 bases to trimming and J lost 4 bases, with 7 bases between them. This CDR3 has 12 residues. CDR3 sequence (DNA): TGTGCCAGCACAACCGGCACCGGGGAGCTGTTTTTT. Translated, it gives CASTTGTGELFF.

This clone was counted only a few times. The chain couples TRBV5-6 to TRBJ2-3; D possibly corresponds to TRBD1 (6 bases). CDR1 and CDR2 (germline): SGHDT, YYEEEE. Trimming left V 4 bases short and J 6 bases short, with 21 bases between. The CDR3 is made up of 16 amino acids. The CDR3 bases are TGTGCCAGCAGCCTCCAGGGGACCCTGGGAATGGATACGCAGTATTTT. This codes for CASSLQGTLGMDTQYF.